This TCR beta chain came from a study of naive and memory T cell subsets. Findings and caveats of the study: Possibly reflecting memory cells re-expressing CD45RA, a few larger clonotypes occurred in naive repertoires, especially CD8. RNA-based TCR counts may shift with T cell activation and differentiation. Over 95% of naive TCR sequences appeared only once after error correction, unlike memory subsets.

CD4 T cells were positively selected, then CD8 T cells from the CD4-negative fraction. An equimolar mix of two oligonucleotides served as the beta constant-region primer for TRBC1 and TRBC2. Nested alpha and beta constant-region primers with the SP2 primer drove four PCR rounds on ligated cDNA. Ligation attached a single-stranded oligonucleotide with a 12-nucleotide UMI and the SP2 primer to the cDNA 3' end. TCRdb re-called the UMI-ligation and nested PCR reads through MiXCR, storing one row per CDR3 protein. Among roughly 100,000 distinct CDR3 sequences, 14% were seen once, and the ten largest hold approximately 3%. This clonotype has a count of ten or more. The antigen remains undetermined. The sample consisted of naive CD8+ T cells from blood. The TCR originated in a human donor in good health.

CDR3 protein: CASSFTGVEAFF. CDR3 in DNA: TGTGCCAGCAGCTTTACAGGAGTCGAAGCTTTCTTT. The chain has TRBV21-1 and TRBJ1-1; the table's TRBD1 call for D was not verified on the DNA. TRBV21-1 is deemed a pseudogene. The CDR3 length is 12 residues.